The T cell receptor (beta chain) described here comes from a study of CXCR3-negative and CXCR3-positive naive CD8 T cells (dated by TCRdb to 2018 to 2020). Background on the whole study: In total, 120 million to 150 million TRB reads were obtained, corresponding to roughly 1.5 +/- 0.3 million reads per library. Diversity and physicochemical repertoire analyses covered around 10 donors pooled from two independent experiments. For the TRBV-TRBJ cluster analysis, the naive subsets came from about five donors, while the memory cells came from 3 donors.

Overall study results and their limits: Compared with CXCR3-negative naive cells, CXCR3-positive naive cells had TRB CDR3s with higher hydrophobicity (lower Kidera factor 4), lower energy, and higher strength and volume indices. Because surface CD5, which is linked to self-reactivity in mice, was comparable between the naive subsets, TCR interaction strength was also inferred from TRB CDR3 physicochemical properties. Repertoire diversity was comparably high in both naive subsets but much lower in memory CD8+ T cells. Freshly isolated PBMCs were used for most assays because CXCR3 expression partially decreased after cryopreservation. Naive CXCR3-negative and CXCR3-positive cells from the same donor showed similar TRBV-TRBJ usage, whereas memory cells showed distinct patterns.

Each CD8+ T cell subset was flow-sorted in triplicate, with 300,000 cells per subset placed directly into RLT lysis buffer. To exclude memory contaminants, naive CD8+ T cells were stringently defined as CD45RO-CCR7+CD27+CD95-. Using standard density gradient centrifugation, peripheral blood mononuclear cells were isolated from buffy coats. A FACSAria III was used to flow-sort naive CD8+ T cells into CXCR3-negative and CXCR3-positive populations. Total RNA was extracted from sorted cells using an RNeasy Mini Kit. The CDR3, cysteine through phenylalanine, is 14 amino acids long. Only the protein is on record. CDR1 and CDR2 are read off the germline V gene (reference sequence) as DFQATT and SNEGSKA. Details on this clonotype: Its recognized antigen is unknown.

Sequencing relied on a NextSeq 550. The Human TCR Profiling Kit (MiLaboratory) was used to make UMI-labeled 5' RACE TRB cDNA libraries. cDNA synthesis used the entire amount of extracted RNA, and PCR amplification then used the entire amount of cDNA produced. Libraries were prepared in parallel with an identical number of PCR cycles. The study's processing was this. With a requirement of at least two reads per UMI, MIGEC and MiXCR extracted about 57,000 +/- 9,900 unique UMI-labeled TRB cDNA molecules per library. On average, each library contained approximately 40,000 +/- 10,000 functional in-frame TRB CDR3 nucleotide clonotypes without stop codons. Diversity metrics, including normalized Shannon-Wiener and Chao1, were computed in VDJtools after downsampling to 5000 UMI-labeled TRB molecules per sample. Clonotype-size-weighted physicochemical properties of the central five CDR3 residues (interaction energy, strength, volume and Kidera factor 4) were computed in VDJtools. Each CDR3 protein sequence appears as one entry after TCRdb reprocessed the reads, and no DNA is included. These V and J calls are TCRdb output, not the study's own analysis. The sample's own table lists 7,500 to 9,000 distinct CDR3 sequences. The ten largest clones represent around 1.5% of the sample.

This chain is built from TRBV20-1 and TRBJ2-3; absent DNA, TCRdb's TRBD2 call cannot be checked. This sequence was found in a human donor in good health. Some clones in this sample may be carry-over from other donors' samples. The specimen sequenced was naive CXCR3- CD8+ T cells from blood. What this sample's cell subset or site label stands for: CD45RO-CCR7+CD27+CD95- naive CD8+ T cells lacking CXCR3 (TNR3-). Here the CDR3 is given as CSASGREVTDTQYF.